A selection of T cell receptor beta chains follows, all from one sample in a study of T cell responses to AZD1222 COVID-19 vaccine. TCRdb's table, derived via immunoSEQ multiplex PCR, lists solely in-frame clones and lacks some. The sample holds about 59,000 clones, about 79% seen once. Sequenced material: peripheral blood, taken on day 0 of AZD1222 vaccination. The source is an adult in good health. CDR3s include the opening cysteine and the closing phenylalanine or tryptophan. Fields, in order: D gene, clone size, V gene, J gene, CDR3 protein, CDR3 DNA. D genes are given only for firm matches. Size is omitted from some rows. Given values are once, few, many or a class for expanded clones.

d_gene: NA; abundance: NA; v_gene: TRBV12-3/TRBV12-4; j_gene: TRBJ1-5; CDR3aa: CASTRGADQPQHF; CDR3nt: TGTGCCAGCACCAGAGGGGCTGATCAGCCCCAGCATTTT
d_gene: NA; abundance: once; v_gene: TRBV6-5; j_gene: TRBJ1-1; CDR3aa: CAPGASMNTEAFF; CDR3nt: TGTGCCCCAGGTGCGAGCATGAACACTGAAGCTTTCTTT
d_gene: NA; abundance: NA; v_gene: TRBV19; j_gene: TRBJ2-1; CDR3aa: CASSIPGISYNEQFF; CDR3nt: TGTGCCAGTAGTATTCCGGGGATTTCCTACAATGAGCAGTTCTTC
d_gene: NA; abundance: once; v_gene: TRBV7-9; j_gene: TRBJ1-1; CDR3aa: CASSPVENTEAFF; CDR3nt: TGTGCCAGCAGCCCGGTTGAGAACACTGAAGCTTTCTTT
d_gene: TRBD2; abundance: NA; v_gene: TRBV28; j_gene: TRBJ2-1; CDR3aa: CASQVGGDNEQFF; CDR3nt: TGTGCCAGCCAGGTCGGGGGGGACAATGAGCAGTTCTTC
d_gene: NA; abundance: NA; v_gene: TRBV18; j_gene: TRBJ1-2; CDR3aa: CASSPPGEAGYTF; CDR3nt: TGTGCCAGCTCACCGCCTGGGGAGGCTGGCTACACCTTC
d_gene: NA; abundance: NA; v_gene: TRBV2; j_gene: TRBJ1-1; CDR3aa: CASSYIPGPLGIAFF; CDR3nt: TGTGCCAGCTCCTACATCCCGGGCCCTCTGGGGATTGCTTTCTTT
d_gene: NA; abundance: NA; v_gene: TRBV10-3; j_gene: TRBJ2-1; CDR3aa: CAISLQDNEQFF; CDR3nt: TGTGCCATCAGTCTACAGGACAATGAGCAGTTCTTC
d_gene: NA; abundance: few; v_gene: TRBV6-5; j_gene: TRBJ1-4; CDR3aa: CASSYSRSGLEEKLFF; CDR3nt: TGTGCCAGCAGTTACTCGAGATCAGGGTTGGAAGAAAAACTGTTTTTT
d_gene: NA; abundance: few; v_gene: TRBV6-5; j_gene: TRBJ1-5; CDR3aa: CASIPSVGGQPQHF; CDR3nt: TGTGCCAGCATTCCTTCAGTTGGTGGTCAGCCCCAGCATTTT
d_gene: NA; abundance: NA; v_gene: TRBV4-3; j_gene: TRBJ2-2; CDR3aa: CASSQDQGSTGELFF; CDR3nt: TGCGCCAGCAGCCAAGATCAAGGTAGCACCGGGGAGCTGTTTTTT
d_gene: NA; abundance: NA; v_gene: TRBV29-1; j_gene: TRBJ1-1; CDR3aa: CSVDRGQNTEAFF; CDR3nt: TGCAGCGTTGACCGGGGACAGAACACTGAAGCTTTCTTT
d_gene: NA; abundance: NA; v_gene: TRBV11-2; j_gene: TRBJ1-2; CDR3aa: CASSSFAHRRENYGYTF; CDR3nt: TGTGCCAGCAGCTCATTCGCCCATCGCAGGGAAAACTATGGCTACACCTTC
d_gene: TRBD2; abundance: NA; v_gene: TRBV6-5; j_gene: TRBJ2-3; CDR3aa: CASRPGLAGGTQYF; CDR3nt: TGTGCCAGCAGACCGGGACTAGCGGGAGGTACGCAGTATTTT
d_gene: NA; abundance: NA; v_gene: TRBV3-1/TRBV3-2; j_gene: TRBJ2-1; CDR3aa: CASSPGRFVNEQFF; CDR3nt: TGTGCCAGCAGCCCCGGTCGATTTGTGAATGAGCAGTTCTTC
d_gene: TRBD1; abundance: NA; v_gene: TRBV6-5; j_gene: TRBJ1-3; CDR3aa: CASERQGGNTIYF; CDR3nt: TGTGCCAGTGAGAGACAGGGTGGAAACACCATATATTTT
d_gene: NA; abundance: NA; v_gene: TRBV9; j_gene: TRBJ1-2; CDR3aa: CASKWGPGLNGYTF; CDR3nt: TGTGCCAGCAAGTGGGGTCCGGGGCTCAATGGCTACACCTTC
d_gene: NA; abundance: NA; v_gene: TRBV12-3/TRBV12-4; j_gene: TRBJ2-7; CDR3aa: CASSLRGSEQYF; CDR3nt: TGTGCCAGCAGTCTCAGGGGTAGCGAGCAGTACTTC
d_gene: TRBD1; abundance: NA; v_gene: TRBV7-3; j_gene: TRBJ1-6; CDR3aa: CASSSAGGNSPLHF; CDR3nt: TGTGCCAGCAGCTCCGCAGGGGGCAATTCACCCCTCCACTTT
d_gene: NA; abundance: NA; v_gene: TRBV7-9; j_gene: TRBJ1-2; CDR3aa: CASSDQGNYGYTF; CDR3nt: TGTGCCAGCAGCGACCAGGGGAACTATGGCTACACCTTC
d_gene: NA; abundance: NA; v_gene: TRBV11-2; j_gene: TRBJ1-1; CDR3aa: CASNRQVNTEAFF; CDR3nt: TGTGCCAGCAACCGACAGGTAAACACTGAAGCTTTCTTT
d_gene: NA; abundance: few; v_gene: TRBV14; j_gene: TRBJ1-2; CDR3aa: CASSHRLEQGGIYGYTF; CDR3nt: TGTGCCAGCAGCCACCGACTCGAACAGGGTGGTATCTATGGCTACACCTTC
d_gene: NA; abundance: NA; v_gene: TRBV15; j_gene: TRBJ1-1; CDR3aa: CATGGGRNTEAFF; CDR3nt: TGTGCCACCGGCGGGGGGCGGAACACTGAAGCTTTCTTT
d_gene: TRBD2; abundance: NA; v_gene: TRBV10-3; j_gene: TRBJ2-3; CDR3aa: CAISEGLARRGTQYF; CDR3nt: TGTGCCATCAGTGAGGGACTAGCTCGGCGGGGTACGCAGTATTTT
d_gene: NA; abundance: NA; v_gene: TRBV27; j_gene: TRBJ2-7; CDR3aa: CASSPQTVGAYEQYF; CDR3nt: TGTGCCAGCAGTCCGCAGACAGTGGGTGCCTACGAGCAGTACTTC
d_gene: NA; abundance: NA; v_gene: TRBV7-2; j_gene: TRBJ2-2; CDR3aa: CASSFHFGQGGSGELFF; CDR3nt: TGTGCCAGCAGCTTTCACTTCGGACAGGGAGGGTCCGGGGAGCTGTTTTTT
d_gene: NA; abundance: NA; v_gene: TRBV27; j_gene: TRBJ1-2; CDR3aa: CASAGRGYVYGYTF; CDR3nt: TGTGCCAGCGCCGGAAGGGGGTATGTCTATGGCTACACCTTC
d_gene: TRBD2; abundance: NA; v_gene: TRBV7-2; j_gene: TRBJ2-5; CDR3aa: CASSLEGLAGETQYF; CDR3nt: TGTGCCAGCAGCTTAGAAGGGCTAGCGGGAGAGACCCAGTACTTC
d_gene: NA; abundance: NA; v_gene: TRBV5-1; j_gene: TRBJ2-5; CDR3aa: CASSLAAGQGTQYF; CDR3nt: TGCGCCAGCAGCTTGGCCGCCGGCCAGGGGACCCAGTACTTC
d_gene: TRBD1; abundance: NA; v_gene: TRBV6-4; j_gene: TRBJ2-6; CDR3aa: CASSDSTGGFSGANVLTF; CDR3nt: TGTGCCAGCAGTGACTCGACAGGGGGTTTCTCTGGGGCCAACGTCCTGACTTTC
d_gene: NA; abundance: NA; v_gene: TRBV6-6; j_gene: TRBJ2-7; CDR3aa: CASSPNPYEQYF; CDR3nt: TGTGCCAGCAGTCCCAACCCCTACGAGCAGTACTTC
d_gene: NA; abundance: NA; v_gene: TRBV5-6; j_gene: TRBJ1-1; CDR3aa: CASSLDRNTEAFF; CDR3nt: TGTGCCAGCAGCTTGGACCGGAACACTGAAGCTTTCTTT
d_gene: NA; abundance: NA; v_gene: TRBV5-1; j_gene: TRBJ2-2; CDR3aa: CASSLGQGPGELFF; CDR3nt: TGCGCCAGCAGCTTGGGGCAGGGGCCCGGGGAGCTGTTTTTT
d_gene: NA; abundance: NA; v_gene: TRBV7-2; j_gene: TRBJ2-3; CDR3aa: CASSLAPFPTGDTQYF; CDR3nt: TGTGCCAGCAGCTTAGCCCCCTTCCCCACTGGGGATACGCAGTATTTT
d_gene: NA; abundance: once; v_gene: TRBV9; j_gene: TRBJ1-1; CDR3aa: CASSVNRDGEAFF; CDR3nt: TGTGCCAGCAGCGTTAACAGGGACGGTGAAGCTTTCTTT
d_gene: NA; abundance: NA; v_gene: TRBV5-1; j_gene: TRBJ1-2; CDR3aa: CASSLEYRLGYGYTF; CDR3nt: TGCGCCAGCAGCTTGGAATACAGATTAGGCTATGGCTACACCTTC
d_gene: NA; abundance: once; v_gene: TRBV25-1; j_gene: TRBJ1-2; CDR3aa: CASSELTGVAGGYTF; CDR3nt: TGTGCCAGCAGTGAATTGACGGGGGTTGCTGGTGGCTACACCTTC
d_gene: NA; abundance: NA; v_gene: TRBV18; j_gene: TRBJ1-1; CDR3aa: CASSDQNEAFF; CDR3nt: TGTGCCAGCTCAGATCAGAACGAAGCTTTCTTT
d_gene: NA; abundance: few; v_gene: TRBV11-1; j_gene: TRBJ1-6; CDR3aa: CASSLAEVASPLHF; CDR3nt: TGTGCCAGCAGCTTAGCCGAAGTGGCGTCACCCCTCCACTTT
d_gene: NA; abundance: NA; v_gene: TRBV11-2; j_gene: TRBJ1-1; CDR3aa: CASSSHWTQPKGTEAFF; CDR3nt: TGTGCCAGCAGCTCCCACTGGACGCAGCCGAAAGGGACTGAAGCTTTCTTT
d_gene: TRBD1; abundance: NA; v_gene: TRBV19; j_gene: TRBJ1-2; CDR3aa: CASSIMSGGTNYGYTF; CDR3nt: TGTGCCAGTAGTATTATGTCAGGGGGGACTAACTATGGCTACACCTTC
d_gene: NA; abundance: NA; v_gene: TRBV9; j_gene: TRBJ2-7; CDR3aa: CASSVGLAATYEQYF; CDR3nt: TGTGCCAGCAGCGTAGGGCTAGCTGCCACCTACGAGCAGTACTTC
d_gene: NA; abundance: NA; v_gene: TRBV6-6; j_gene: TRBJ2-4; CDR3aa: CASKSGENIQYF; CDR3nt: TGTGCCAGCAAATCAGGGGAAAACATTCAGTACTTC
d_gene: TRBD1; abundance: NA; v_gene: TRBV27; j_gene: TRBJ1-2; CDR3aa: CASTTTGKGYTF; CDR3nt: TGTGCCAGCACCACGACAGGGAAAGGCTACACCTTC
d_gene: NA; abundance: NA; v_gene: TRBV15; j_gene: TRBJ2-1; CDR3aa: CATSRGSGPRGEQFF; CDR3nt: TGTGCCACCAGCAGAGGTAGCGGACCCAGGGGAGAGCAGTTCTTC
d_gene: NA; abundance: NA; v_gene: TRBV6-2/TRBV6-3; j_gene: TRBJ2-2; CDR3aa: CASSYSMPTGELFF; CDR3nt: TGTGCCAGCAGTTACTCGATGCCTACCGGGGAGCTGTTTTTT
d_gene: TRBD2; abundance: NA; v_gene: TRBV5-1; j_gene: TRBJ2-1; CDR3aa: CASSFGTSGLSSYNEQFF; CDR3nt: TGCGCCAGCAGCTTCGGGACTAGCGGACTGAGCTCCTACAATGAGCAGTTCTTC
d_gene: NA; abundance: NA; v_gene: TRBV28; j_gene: TRBJ2-5; CDR3aa: CASSLQGLATQYF; CDR3nt: TGTGCCAGCAGTTTGCAGGGGCTTGCGACCCAGTACTTC
d_gene: NA; abundance: NA; v_gene: TRBV18; j_gene: TRBJ1-2; CDR3aa: CASSPGGDYGYTF; CDR3nt: TGTGCCAGCTCACCAGGGGGTGACTATGGCTACACCTTC
d_gene: TRBD2; abundance: NA; v_gene: TRBV13; j_gene: TRBJ2-3; CDR3aa: CASSLTGTSAFDTQYF; CDR3nt: TGTGCCAGCAGCTTAACCGGGACTAGCGCCTTTGATACGCAGTATTTT
d_gene: TRBD1; abundance: NA; v_gene: TRBV7-2; j_gene: TRBJ1-5; CDR3aa: CASSPTGAGVLRGAQHF; CDR3nt: TGTGCCAGCAGCCCGACAGGGGCCGGGGTGCTTCGGGGGGCCCAGCATTTT